One T cell receptor (beta chain) is described in this entry. These data originate in a study of blood T cell repertoires in COVID-19. Data came from immunoSEQ multiplex PCR; TCRdb stores just in-frame clones and leaves some out. The sample has 70,000 to 90,000 clones, more than 75% seen once. The ends were cut back, 11 bases at V and 1 base at J, with 13 bases in the middle. The CDR3 is 13 amino acids. CDR1 and CDR2 (germline): MNHEY, SVGAGI. Sequencing used peripheral blood. The receptor was isolated from a man older than 75 with active or convalescent COVID-19. The gene calls are TRBV6-5 and TRBJ2-3, with D tentatively TRBD2 (6 bases). CDR3 protein: CASRRDRTDTQYF. The CDR3 DNA sequence: TGTGCCTCCAGGCGGGATCGCACAGATACGCAGTATTTT.